The 19 T cell receptor beta chains below were found in one sample sequenced in a study of breast tumors, draining lymph nodes, adjacent tissues (dated by TCRdb to 2016 to 2018). Receptors were amplified or captured by multiplex PCR. This sample was sequenced with an Illumina HiSeq 2000. TCRdb reprocessed the public reads (quality trimming at Q25 with fastp, clone calling with MiXCR) and kept in-frame beta chains. Every entry covers one CDR3 protein and lists the most common genes and DNA from its rows. In all, the sample holds around 150,000 distinct CDR3 sequences, and over 25% of those were seen once. The ten largest clonotypes hold under 2.5% of the sample. The axillary draining lymph nodes of breast cancer patients were the source of the lymph node samples. Sequencing input: axillary lymph node tissue. The origin of the receptors is a female donor with breast cancer. Some clones in this sample may be carry-over from other donors' samples.

This clonotype came up many times. The chain has TRBV27 and TRBJ1-6, with D maybe TRBD1 (6 bases). The length of the CDR3 is 14 residues. Deletions cut 0 bases from V and 7 bases from J, with 7 bases between. Per the germline V gene, CDR1 is MNHEY and CDR2 is SMNVEV (reference sequence). CDR3 sequence: CASSLSGANSPLHF. DNA for the CDR3: TGTGCCAGCAGTTTATCGGGGGCCAATTCACCCCTCCACTTT.

This clonotype was counted only a few times. The chain employs TRBV7-9 and TRBJ1-4; weak D call: TRBD1 (6 bases). Germline V gives CDR1 SEHNR, CDR2 FQNEAQ (reference sequence). The CDR3 extends over 11 amino acids. V was clipped by 5 bases and J by 11 bases, with 9 bases between them. The CDR3 is CASSQRGKLFF. CDR3 bases: TGTGCCAGCAGCCAGAGGGGGAAACTGTTTTTT.

At least ten counts were recorded for this clonotype. This chain joins TRBV20-1 and TRBJ2-3; 16 nucleotides line up with TRBD2. The V segment lost 6 bases and the J segment 0 bases; nucleotides outside the gene matches: 0. The CDR3 runs 15 residues. Germline CDR1 DFQATT, CDR2 SNEGSKA (reference sequence). CDR3 sequence reads: CSAGLAGGSTDTQYF. Here the CDR3 DNA reads TGCAGTGCGGGACTAGCGGGGGGGAGCACAGATACGCAGTATTTT.

This clonotype has at least ten counts. The chain employs TRBV28 and TRBJ1-2; D remains unclear. Trimming pared 3 bases from V and 3 bases from J, leaving 5 bases between. This CDR3 has 12 residues. Germline CDR1 MDHEN, CDR2 SYDVKM. The CDR3 DNA reads as TGTGCCAGCAGTTTGGGTTACTATGGCTACACCTTC. Its protein product is CASSLGYYGYTF.

This clonotype was counted ten times or more. The gene calls are TRBV28 and TRBJ2-3; 10 bases are a match to TRBD1. This CDR3 has 14 residues. CDR1 is MDHEN, CDR2 SYDVKM, per germline. V lost 5 bases and J lost 6; bases outside the gene matches: 5. CDR3 amino acids: CASSRQGARDTQYF. For the CDR3, the DNA is TGTGCCAGCAGTAGACAGGGGGCGCGCGATACGCAGTATTTT. Drawing the rest from reference TRBV28 and TRBJ2-3, the complete variable domain is DVKVTQSSRYLVKRTGEKVFLECVQDMDHENMFWYRQDPGLGLRLIYFSYDVKMKEKGDIPEGYSVSREKKERFSLILESASTNQTSMYLCASSRQGARDTQYFGPGTRLTVL.

This clonotype was seen ten or more times. The rearrangement links TRBV13 to TRBJ2-6; TRBD1 agrees at 7 bases. This CDR3 spans 16 amino acids. The V segment lost 7 bases and the J segment 0 bases; nucleotides outside the gene matches: 6. CDR1 is PRHDT, CDR2 FYEKMQ, per germline (reference sequence). CDR3 protein: CASTRDSFSGANVLTF. The CDR3 DNA sequence: TGTGCCAGCACCCGGGACAGCTTCTCTGGGGCCAACGTCCTGACTTTC.

Worth noting for this clonotype: This may be a read error, as it is one base from a much larger clone. V and J are TRBV10-3 and TRBJ1-5; 7 nucleotides match TRBD1. The germline gives CDR1 ENHRY, CDR2 SYGVKD. CDR3 length: 17 amino acids. The junction had 11 bases not matched to a gene; V was cut back by 2 bases and J by 4 bases. The CDR3 sequence is CAISELPGTAFNQPQHF. In DNA, the CDR3 is TGTGCCATCAGTGAGCTCCCCGGGACAGCGTTTAATCAGCCCCAGCATTTT.

There are many counts of this clonotype. In nucleotides, the CDR3 is TGTGCCAGCAGCCGGGACTACCCCCAAGAGACCCAGTACTTC. Translation gives CASSRDYPQETQYF. The rearrangement joins TRBV7-9 to TRBJ2-5, with 7 bases identical to TRBD2. Germline assignment: CDR1 SEHNR and CDR2 FQNEAQ (reference sequence). This CDR3 region has 14 residues. Trimming removed 5 bases from V and 1 base from J; junction bases left unmatched: 4.

The rearrangement uses TRBV5-8 and TRBJ2-1; the D gene is possibly TRBD1 (5 bases). CDR3 length: 16 residues. Trimming shortened V by 1 base and J by 0 bases, and 11 bases separated the two germline ends. Germline V CDR1 and CDR2: SGHTS, YDEGEE. CDR3 in DNA: TGTGCCAGCAGCTTGTACGGCCAGGGCTCCTACAATGAGCAGTTCTTC. It is translated as CASSLYGQGSYNEQFF.

In its sample, this clonotype was seen many times. The rearrangement uses TRBV24-1 and TRBJ1-3; TRBD1 is a possible D gene (5 bases). Germline-derived CDR1 and CDR2 are KGHDR and SFDVKD. The germline V and J ends were trimmed by 8 bases and 2 bases, with 9 bases remaining between them. This CDR3 spans 13 amino acids. DNA of the CDR3: TGTGCCACCACGGACAAAGCTGGAAACACCATATATTTT. Residues: CATTDKAGNTIYF.

The V gene is TRBV4-2, the J gene TRBJ2-6; unclear D gene. V was trimmed by 5 bases and J by 4 bases, leaving 15 bases between them. Germline V gene sequence: CDR1 LGHNA, CDR2 YNFKEQ. The CDR3 extends over 16 amino acids. CDR3 loop: CASSSRVITGANVLTF. The DNA of the CDR3 is TGTGCCAGCAGCTCCCGAGTTATAACAGGGGCCAACGTCCTGACTTTC.

About this clonotype: At one end the junction does not follow the germline gene, possibly because of a read error. V and J are TRBV3-1 and TRBJ1-2; no definite D call. The CDR3 runs to 13 residues. The germline gives CDR1 LGHDT, CDR2 YNNKEL (reference sequence). The CDR3, as DNA: TGCGCCGGCAGCCAAGTCGGTGACTATGGCTACACCTTC. Protein product: CAGSQVGDYGYTF. The entire variable domain, with the rest obtained from reference TRBV3-1 and TRBJ1-2, is as follows: DTAVSQTPKYLVTQMGNDKSIKCEQNLGHDTMYWYKQDSKKFLKIMFSYNNKELIINETVPNRFSPKSPDKAHLNLHINSLELGDSAVYFCAGSQVGDYGYTFGSGTRLTVV.

This clonotype has ten or more counts. The chain combines TRBV5-1 with TRBJ2-1, with D perhaps matching TRBD2 (5 bases). The CDR3 is 14 residues long. Germline-derived CDR1 and CDR2 are SGHRS and YFSETQ. The ends were cut back, 4 bases at V and 7 bases at J, with 15 bases in the middle. CDR3 coding DNA: TGCGCCAGCAGCCCCTGGACGGCGGGTAATGAGCAGTTCTTC. As protein: CASSPWTAGNEQFF.

This clonotype was seen ten or more times. CDR3 DNA: TGCGCCAGCAGGGAATGGGGGGAGTCTGATGGCTACACCTTC. It encodes CASREWGESDGYTF. The V gene is TRBV10-2, the J gene TRBJ1-2; D is possibly TRBD1 (5 bases). Germline V gene sequence: CDR1 WSHSY, CDR2 SAAADI. The ends were cut back, 6 bases at V and 6 bases at J, with 17 bases in the middle. The CDR3 has 14 residues.

This clonotype appeared a single time. A read error may account for a junction end that differs from germline. The chain links TRBV6-5 to TRBJ1-2; tentative D call: TRBD1 (5 bases). From germline, CDR1 is MNHEY and CDR2 SVGAGI. The CDR3 runs 17 residues. The CDR3 protein is CASSYPRSGHANCGYTF. The CDR3 region has the DNA TGTGCCAGCAGCTACCCCCGTAGCGGACACGCTAACTGTGGCTACACCTTC.

This clonotype was observed a handful of times. With a much larger clone just one base away, this may be a read error. This chain connects TRBV5-8 to TRBJ2-5, with no clear D. Germline assignment: CDR1 SGHTS and CDR2 YDEGEE. The V end was cut by 5 bases, the J end by 5 bases, with 13 bases between. The CDR3 is 13 residues long. The CDR3 here is CASRGGLPETQYF. CDR3 bases: TGTGCCAGCAGGGGTGGCCTCCCCGAGACCCAGTACTTC.

Concerning this clonotype: A much larger clone differs by one base, so this may be a read error. The chain employs TRBV20-1 and TRBJ1-5, with D perhaps matching TRBD1 (5 bases). Per the germline V gene, CDR1 is DFQATT and CDR2 is SNEGSKA (reference sequence). V lost 0 bases to trimming and J lost 6 bases, with 15 bases between them. The CDR3 contains 15 residues. The CDR3 sequence is CSAREGEGATQPQHF. The CDR3 DNA follows: TGCAGTGCTAGAGAAGGGGAGGGAGCCACTCAGCCCCAGCATTTT.

The table lists this clonotype with many counts. The gene calls are TRBV7-2 and TRBJ1-1, with D uncertain. Trimming left V 1 base short and J 1 base short, with 7 bases between. CDR3 length: 14 amino acids. CDR1 is SGHTA and CDR2 is FQGNSA in the germline V gene. CDR3 coding DNA: TGTGCCAGCAGCTTAGAGGGCACGAACACTGAAGCTTTCTTT. Translated: CASSLEGTNTEAFF.

This clonotype was observed many times. The rearrangement uses TRBV5-1 and TRBJ2-1; 9 bases are a match to TRBD1. Germline V gene sequence: CDR1 SGHRS, CDR2 YFSETQ. V shed 4 bases, J shed 3 bases, and the junction held 5 bases outside the gene matches. This CDR3 contains 15 residues. CDR3 loop: CASSTGTGNYNEQFF. The CDR3 DNA sequence: TGCGCCAGCAGCACCGGGACAGGGAACTACAATGAGCAGTTCTTC.